This T cell receptor (beta chain) was obtained from a study of early T cells in non-severe SARS-CoV-2 infection. Study background: It was bulk RNA from unsorted whole blood that was sequenced, and the chains were unpaired.

CDR1 is DFQATT and CDR2 is SNEGSKA in the germline V gene (reference sequence). The CDR3 has 15 amino acids. After removal of 2 bases from V and 2 bases from J, the junction contained 7 bases not matched to a gene. Individual cDNA molecules received unique molecular identifiers. TCRdb re-called the 5' RACE reads through MiXCR, storing one row per CDR3 protein. Among tens of thousands of distinct CDR3 sequences listed, roughly an eighth were seen once. Sequencing was carried out using whole blood. The TCR was taken from an adult who was a healthcare worker with PCR-confirmed SARS-CoV-2 infection or an uninfected control (not recorded which). The chain is built from TRBV20-1 and TRBJ2-7; TRBD1 matches at 9 bases. CDR3 sequence (DNA): TGCAGTGCTAGAAAGGGGACAGGGACGACCTACGAGCAGTACTTC. It is translated as CSARKGTGTTYEQYF.